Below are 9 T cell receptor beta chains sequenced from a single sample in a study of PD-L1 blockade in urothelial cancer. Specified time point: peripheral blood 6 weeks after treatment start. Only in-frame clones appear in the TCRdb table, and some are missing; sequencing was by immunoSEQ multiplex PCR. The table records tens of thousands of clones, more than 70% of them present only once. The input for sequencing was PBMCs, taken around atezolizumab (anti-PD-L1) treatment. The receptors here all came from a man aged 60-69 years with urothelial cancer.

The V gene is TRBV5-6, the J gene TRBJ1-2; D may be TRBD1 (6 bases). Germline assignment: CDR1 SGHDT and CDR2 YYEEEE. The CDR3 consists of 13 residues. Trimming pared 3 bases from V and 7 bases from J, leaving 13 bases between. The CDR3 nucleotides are TGTGCCAGCAGCTCCACAGGGCTCCCTGGCTACACCTTC. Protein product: CASSSTGLPGYTF.

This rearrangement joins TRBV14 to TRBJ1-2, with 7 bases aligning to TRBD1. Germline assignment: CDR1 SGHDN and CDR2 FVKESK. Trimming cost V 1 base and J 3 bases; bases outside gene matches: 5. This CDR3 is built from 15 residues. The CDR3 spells CASSQALGQHYGYTF. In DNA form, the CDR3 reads TGTGCCAGCAGCCAAGCTCTGGGACAGCACTATGGCTACACCTTC.

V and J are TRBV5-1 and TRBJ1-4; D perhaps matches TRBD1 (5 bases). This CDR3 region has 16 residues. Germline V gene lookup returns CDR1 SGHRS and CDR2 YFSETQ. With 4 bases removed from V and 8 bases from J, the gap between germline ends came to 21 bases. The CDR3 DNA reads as TGCGCCAGCAGCCCCGGGAGCGCGGGGGGGAGCGAAAAACTGTTTTTT. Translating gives CASSPGSAGGSEKLFF.

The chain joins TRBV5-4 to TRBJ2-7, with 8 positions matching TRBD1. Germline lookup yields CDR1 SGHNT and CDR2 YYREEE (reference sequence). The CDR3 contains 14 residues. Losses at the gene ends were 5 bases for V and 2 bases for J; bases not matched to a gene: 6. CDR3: CASRSGQGTYEQYF. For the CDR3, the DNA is TGTGCCAGCAGGAGTGGACAGGGCACCTACGAGCAGTACTTC.

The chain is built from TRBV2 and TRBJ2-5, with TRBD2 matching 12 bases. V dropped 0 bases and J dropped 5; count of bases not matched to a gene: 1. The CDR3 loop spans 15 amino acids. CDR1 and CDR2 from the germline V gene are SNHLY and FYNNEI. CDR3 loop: CASSEAGLAGETQYF. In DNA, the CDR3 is TGTGCCAGCAGTGAAGCTGGACTAGCGGGGGAGACCCAGTACTTC.

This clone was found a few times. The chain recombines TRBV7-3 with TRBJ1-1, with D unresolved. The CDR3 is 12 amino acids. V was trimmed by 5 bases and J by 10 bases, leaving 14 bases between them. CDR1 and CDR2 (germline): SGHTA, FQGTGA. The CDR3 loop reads CASSHLGGRAFF. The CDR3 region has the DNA TGTGCCAGCAGCCACTTAGGCGGGAGAGCTTTCTTT.

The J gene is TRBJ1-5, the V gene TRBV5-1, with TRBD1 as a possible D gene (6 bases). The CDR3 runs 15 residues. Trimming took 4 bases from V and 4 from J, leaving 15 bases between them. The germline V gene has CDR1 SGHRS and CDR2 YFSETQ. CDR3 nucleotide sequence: TGCGCCAGCAGCCTTCAGACAGGCCTAAATCAGCCCCAGCATTTT. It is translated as CASSLQTGLNQPQHF.

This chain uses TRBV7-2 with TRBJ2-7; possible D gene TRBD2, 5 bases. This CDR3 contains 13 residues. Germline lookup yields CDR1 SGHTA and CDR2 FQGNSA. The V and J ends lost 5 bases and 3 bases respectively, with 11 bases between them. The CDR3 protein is CASSAGLVYEQYF. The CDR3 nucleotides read TGTGCCAGCAGCGCCGGACTGGTCTACGAGCAGTACTTC.

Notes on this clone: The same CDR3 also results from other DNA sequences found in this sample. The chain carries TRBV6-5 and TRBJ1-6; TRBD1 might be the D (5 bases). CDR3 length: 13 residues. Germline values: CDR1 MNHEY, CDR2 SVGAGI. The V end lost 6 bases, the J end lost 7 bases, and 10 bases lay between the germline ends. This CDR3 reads CASRTGWNSPLHF. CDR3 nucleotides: TGTGCCAGCAGAACAGGTTGGAATTCACCCCTCCACTTT.